This T cell receptor beta chain was retrieved from a study of cytomegalovirus exposure and HLA in healthy donors. As regards this clone: Its antigen is unknown.

The PCR used 60 Vbeta and 13 Jbeta primers. Method: immunoSEQ multiplex PCR; TCRdb's copy keeps in-frame clones and lacks some. The profile covers some 200,000 clones, with about 85% appearing a single time and about 3.8% taken by the ten largest. Study outcomes and limitations: Accurate prediction of HLA-A and HLA-B alleles (for most subjects) was reportedly achieved from TCR beta sequences. Donors were assumed by presence/absence analyses to have roughly uniform sequencing depth. Rarity characterized most TCR sequences, yet some public TCRs appeared in many donors.

With 8 bases removed from V and 5 bases from J, the gap between germline ends came to 15 bases. Germline V gene lookup returns CDR1 ENHRY and CDR2 SYGVKD. This CDR3 is 14 amino acids long. The sequence derives from a man between 45 and 60 years old in good health and CMV-seronegative. Sequencing input: PBMCs. The rearrangement links TRBV10-3 to TRBJ2-2; weak D call: TRBD2 (6 bases). This CDR3 reads CAIGRTIPTGELFF. DNA for the CDR3: TGTGCCATCGGAAGGACTATCCCAACCGGGGAGCTGTTTTTT.